The 29 T cell receptor beta chains below were found in one sample sequenced in a study of blood T cells in healthy people across ages (dated by TCRdb to the mid-2010s). The method behind the library was 5' RACE. The reads were generated on an Illumina HiSeq 2500. A second PCR of roughly 6 to 12 cycles was performed with a sample-barcoded 5' primer and a J-beta primer mix. In TCRdb, the public reads were trimmed at Q25 with fastp and aligned with MiXCR, with productive beta chains retained. Rows are combined by CDR3 protein, so each entry shows the most common genes and DNA. The sample table holds about 640,000 distinct CDR3 sequences, of which around 54% were seen once. The ten largest account for 30% to 40% of the sample. Specimen: blood. The source of these receptors is a man aged 60 to 69 in good health.

This chain connects TRBV7-9 to TRBJ1-5, with D unresolved. V lost 5 bases, J lost 7 bases, and 15 bases lay in between. CDR1 and CDR2 from the germline V gene are SEHNR and FQNEAQ (reference sequence). The CDR3 is 14 residues long. The CDR3 DNA reads as TGTGCCAGCAGCCCCTCAACCGCCACCCAGCCCCAGCATTTT. Protein product: CASSPSTATQPQHF.

This clonotype has just one count. The rearrangement links TRBV5-1 to TRBJ1-2; D remains ambiguous. The germline gives CDR1 SGHRS, CDR2 YFSETQ. The CDR3 loop spans 13 amino acids. V lost 0 bases and J lost 4, with 7 bases in between. CDR3 sequence: CASSLGHLYGYTF. The CDR3 DNA sequence: TGCGCCAGCAGCTTGGGGCACCTCTATGGCTACACCTTC.

The sample holds a few counts of this clonotype. This chain uses TRBV7-2 with TRBJ2-7, with 9 bases fitting TRBD2. The CDR3 contains 15 residues. With 1 base clipped from V and 5 bases from J, the junction kept 6 bases outside the gene matches. The germline gives CDR1 SGHTA, CDR2 FQGNSA. As DNA, the CDR3 is TGTGCCAGCAGCTTAGTTGCTAGCGGGGTCCACGAGCAGTACTTC. Encoded protein: CASSLVASGVHEQYF. Full variable domain (remainder filled in from reference TRBV7-2 and TRBJ2-7): GAGVSQSPSNKVTEKGKDVELRCDPISGHTALYWYRQSLGQGLEFLIYFQGNSAPDKSGLPSDRFSAERTGGSVSTLTIQRTQQEDSAVYLCASSLVASGVHEQYFGPGTRLTVT.

This clonotype was picked up a small number of times. The chain has TRBV20-1 and TRBJ1-5; no clear D. Germline V CDR1 and CDR2: DFQATT, SNEGSKA (reference sequence). V lost 2 bases and J lost 0, with 8 bases in between. The CDR3 is made up of 14 amino acids. This CDR3 is CSARSSDSNQPQHF. CDR3 DNA sequence: TGCAGTGCTAGAAGTTCCGATAGCAATCAGCCCCAGCATTTT.

V gene TRBV29-1 combines with J gene TRBJ2-2, with D tentatively TRBD1 (6 bases). Trimming took off 6 bases at V and 4 bases at J, with 12 bases between the two ends. Germline-derived CDR1 and CDR2 are SQVTM and ANQGSEA. CDR3 length: 13 residues. CDR3 coding DNA: TGCAGCGTAACCCGAGGGGGCACCGGGGAGCTGTTTTTT. It codes for CSVTRGGTGELFF.

V is TRBV5-1 and J is TRBJ2-1; D not resolved. Per the germline V gene, CDR1 is SGHRS and CDR2 is YFSETQ. This CDR3 region has 15 residues. The germline V and J ends were trimmed by 1 base and 8 bases, with 16 bases remaining between them. The CDR3 sequence is CASSLLESASYEQFF. DNA of the CDR3: TGCGCCAGCAGCTTGTTAGAAAGTGCGTCGTATGAGCAGTTCTTC.

The V call is TRBV6-4, the J call TRBJ2-3, with 9 positions matching TRBD1. Germline CDR1 reads MRHNA; CDR2 reads SNTAGT. V was clipped by 6 bases and J by 1 base; unmatched bases: 5. The CDR3 runs 15 residues. The CDR3 region has the DNA TGTGCCAGCAGCGCGACAGGGGGGCGCACAGATACGCAGTATTTT. Its translation: CASSATGGRTDTQYF.

CDR3 nucleotide sequence: TGCGCCAGCAGCTTGGACCACAGGGGGGAGGCTTTCTTT. Protein sequence: CASSLDHRGEAFF. The rearrangement links TRBV5-1 to TRBJ1-1; the match to TRBD1 covers 8 bases. Trimming cost V 0 bases and J 11 bases; bases outside gene matches: 6. The germline V gene encodes CDR1 SGHRS and CDR2 YFSETQ. The CDR3 length is 13 residues.

The chain is built from TRBV7-2 and TRBJ2-7; 9 nucleotides line up with TRBD1. Unmatched junction bases numbered 9, after V lost 5 bases and J lost 4 bases. The CDR3 contains 15 residues. From germline, CDR1 is SGHTA and CDR2 FQGNSA. CDR3 DNA: TGTGCCAGCAGCGAGGGGACAGGGAGTAGTTACGAGCAGTACTTC. Its protein is CASSEGTGSSYEQYF.

In this sample, this clonotype turned up a few times. This rearrangement joins TRBV20-1 to TRBJ2-2, with TRBD2 matching 8 bases. Germline trimming cut 1 base from V and 1 base from J; bases unmatched to any gene: 5. CDR1 and CDR2 (germline): DFQATT, SNEGSKA (reference sequence). This CDR3 region has 16 residues. The CDR3 region is CSARALLAGNTGELFF. CDR3 coding DNA: TGCAGTGCTAGAGCCCTCCTAGCGGGGAACACCGGGGAGCTGTTTTTT.

The chain employs TRBV2 and TRBJ2-7, with 10 bases aligning to TRBD2. Germline CDR1 and CDR2: SNHLY and FYNNEI. The V segment lost 3 bases and the J segment 4 bases; nucleotides outside the gene matches: 6. This CDR3 is built from 15 residues. CDR3 loop: CASSEGSGGTYEQYF. The CDR3 DNA reads as TGTGCCAGCAGTGAGGGTAGCGGGGGGACTTACGAGCAGTACTTC.

V gene TRBV18 combines with J gene TRBJ2-1, with 7 bases aligning to TRBD1. The germline gives CDR1 KGHSH, CDR2 LQKENI. V lost 0 bases to trimming and J lost 7 bases; unmatched junction nucleotides: 9. This CDR3 has 16 residues. CDR3 sequence: CASSPPEAGGVNEQFF. The CDR3 bases are TGTGCCAGCTCACCACCCGAGGCAGGGGGAGTAAATGAGCAGTTCTTC.

This clonotype was observed a handful of times. This chain joins TRBV6-1 and TRBJ2-5; 11 bases match TRBD1. V gave up 3 bases and J gave up 11 bases; unmatched junction bases: 5. The germline CDR1 and CDR2 sequences are MNHNS and SASEGT. CDR3 size: 13 residues. CDR3 DNA sequence: TGTGCCAGCAGTGATGGGACAGGGGGGAGGCAGTACTTC. Protein product: CASSDGTGGRQYF.

The rearrangement joins TRBV6-5 to TRBJ2-7, with D unresolved. Germline loops: CDR1 MNHEY, CDR2 SVGAGI. V was cut by 10 bases and J by 9 bases, with 19 bases left in between. The CDR3 is 12 amino acids. The CDR3 DNA reads as TGTGCCACGACACCCTGGTGGTTGGTGCAGTACTTC. Encoded protein: CATTPWWLVQYF.

J is TRBJ2-5 and V is TRBV2; no definite D call. The germline CDR1 and CDR2 sequences are SNHLY and FYNNEI. The V gene lost 7 bases and the J gene lost 5 bases, with 11 bases spanning the gap. This CDR3 has 12 residues. CDR3 in amino acids: CASNHDPETQYF. The CDR3 bases are TGTGCCAGCAACCACGACCCGGAGACCCAGTACTTC.

This chain connects TRBV29-1 to TRBJ2-6; D gene uncertain. Germline assignment: CDR1 SQVTM and CDR2 ANQGSEA. The CDR3 has 13 residues. Trimming shortened V by 4 bases and J by 0 bases, and 4 bases separated the two germline ends. The CDR3 region is CSVGPSGANVLTF. DNA for the CDR3: TGCAGCGTTGGGCCCTCTGGGGCCAACGTCCTGACTTTC. Full variable domain (missing parts from reference TRBV29-1 and TRBJ2-6): SAVISQKPSRDICQRGTSLTIQCQVDSQVTMMFWYRQQPGQSLTLIATANQGSEATYESGFVIDKFPISRPNLTFSTLTVSNMSPEDSSIYLCSVGPSGANVLTFGAGSRLTVL.

This clonotype has more than one count but fewer than ten. V usage is TRBV7-9 and J usage is TRBJ2-7; possibly TRBD2 for D (6 bases). This CDR3 has 15 residues. The germline gives CDR1 SEHNR, CDR2 FQNEAQ (reference sequence). V was pared by 1 base and J by 0 bases, with 10 bases between. The CDR3 spells CASSLDGGPSYEQYF. CDR3 sequence (DNA): TGTGCCAGCAGCTTAGACGGGGGTCCCTCCTACGAGCAGTACTTC.

This sequence joins TRBV11-2 and TRBJ2-1; TRBD1 agrees at 7 bases. J gave up 7 bases and V 1 base, and 13 bases lay outside the gene matches. The CDR3 totals 17 residues. Looked up from germline, CDR1 is SGHAT and CDR2 is FQNNGV. This chain's CDR3 is CASSLVGASAGGNEQFF. Here the CDR3 DNA reads TGTGCCAGCAGCTTAGTAGGGGCCTCGGCAGGGGGAAATGAGCAGTTCTTC.

V and J are TRBV5-1 and TRBJ1-1, with D maybe TRBD1 (5 bases). The length of the CDR3 is 13 residues. Germline V gives CDR1 SGHRS, CDR2 YFSETQ. V was shortened by 4 bases and J by 4 bases, with 11 bases between the two germline ends. CDR3 coding DNA: TGCGCCAGCAGCCCGGGGGGGACCACTGAAGCTTTCTTT. It translates to CASSPGGTTEAFF.

The genes are TRBV5-1 and TRBJ1-2; tentatively, D is TRBD1 (6 bases). Germline V CDR1 and CDR2: SGHRS, YFSETQ. The V end was cut by 6 bases, the J end by 6 bases, with 15 bases between. The CDR3 is 13 amino acids. CDR3 coding DNA: TGCGCCAGCAATTCCGCACAGGGCGATGGCTACACCTTC. Its protein product is CASNSAQGDGYTF.

CDR3 DNA: TGCAGCGTTGCGGGCAGGGCCCGTCCTGAAGCTTTCTTT. Translated, it gives CSVAGRARPEAFF. This chain links TRBV29-1 with TRBJ1-1; possibly TRBD1 for D (5 bases). CDR1 is SQVTM, CDR2 ANQGSEA, per germline. The CDR3 loop spans 13 amino acids. The V and J ends lost 4 bases and 6 bases respectively, with 15 bases between them.

The table lists this clonotype with a count of one. The chain joins TRBV12-3 or TRBV12-4 to TRBJ2-5; 10 bases agree with TRBD1. J gave up 4 bases and V 5 bases, and 10 bases lay outside the gene matches. The CDR3 is made up of 16 amino acids. CDR3 sequence reads: CASSPTLGQGGETQYF. CDR3 DNA: TGTGCCAGCAGTCCCACCCTCGGACAGGGGGGAGAGACCCAGTACTTC.

Concerning this clonotype: A much larger clone differs from this one at a single base, so this may be a read error. The chain couples TRBV7-9 to TRBJ2-7, with TRBD2 identical over 11 bases. Trimming removed 3 bases from V and 0 bases from J; junction bases left unmatched: 1. CDR1 and CDR2 from the germline V gene are SEHNR and FQNEAQ (reference sequence). The CDR3 totals 15 residues. The CDR3 protein is CASSLTSGASYEQYF. As DNA, the CDR3 is TGTGCCAGCAGCTTGACTAGCGGGGCCTCCTACGAGCAGTACTTC. The variable domain in full, completed from reference TRBV7-9 and TRBJ2-7, reads DTGVSQNPRHKITKRGQNVTFRCDPISEHNRLYWYRQTLGQGPEFLTYFQNEAQLEKSRLLSDRFSAERPKGSFSTLEIQRTEQGDSAMYLCASSLTSGASYEQYFGPGTRLTVT.

The rearrangement uses TRBV20-1 and TRBJ2-4, with 16 bases fitting TRBD2. Near its end, the DNA agrees better with TRBJ2-5, so the J call may be wrong. Germline V gene sequence: CDR1 DFQATT, CDR2 SNEGSKA (reference sequence). The CDR3 is made up of 16 amino acids. CDR3 bases: TGCAGTGCTATAGGGACTAGCGGGGGGGCGTGGAAGACCCAGTACTTC. It translates to CSAIGTSGGAWKTQYF.

This clonotype was observed once. The chain carries TRBV11-2 and TRBJ2-7; D uncertain. The CDR3 has 13 residues. V lost 5 bases to trimming and J lost 0 bases, with 8 bases between them. Germline V gene data show CDR1 as SGHAT and CDR2 as FQNNGV. CDR3 sequence (DNA): TGTGCCAGCAGCCAACAGAGCTCCTACGAGCAGTACTTC. Amino acid sequence: CASSQQSSYEQYF.

This clonotype has just one count. The V and J genes are TRBV4-1 and TRBJ2-2, with a weak D call TRBD1 (6 bases). The germline CDR1 and CDR2 sequences are MGHRA and YSYEKL. The V gene lost 3 bases and the J gene lost 7 bases, with 15 bases spanning the gap. The CDR3 covers 15 residues. This CDR3 reads CASSQGHRADGELFF. The CDR3 region has the DNA TGCGCCAGCAGCCAGGGTCACAGGGCGGACGGGGAGCTGTTTTTT.

The chain employs TRBV6-6 and TRBJ2-7; D perhaps matches TRBD2 (5 bases). Trimming took off 2 bases at V and 2 bases at J, with 13 bases between the two ends. Germline V gene lookup returns CDR1 MNHNY and CDR2 SVGAGI (reference sequence). The CDR3 covers 15 residues. CDR3 protein: CASSYGGPTAYEQYF. CDR3 DNA: TGTGCCAGCAGTTACGGAGGTCCGACCGCCTACGAGCAGTACTTC.

The chain has TRBV6-2 or TRBV6-3 and TRBJ1-2; D might be TRBD1 (6 bases). Trimming removed 6 bases at V and 8 bases at J, with 19 bases between. The CDR3 length is 14 residues. CDR1 MNHEY and CDR2 SVGEGT come from the germline V gene. CDR3 region: CASRTGQPGAGYTF. CDR3 coding DNA: TGTGCCAGCAGGACGGGGCAGCCAGGGGCGGGCTACACCTTC.

This clonotype was counted at least ten times. The gene calls are TRBV4-2 and TRBJ1-6, with 9 nucleotides matching TRBD1. V was clipped by 4 bases and J by 9 bases; unmatched bases: 7. This CDR3 contains 15 residues. Germline V gene data show CDR1 as LGHNA and CDR2 as YNFKEQ. The CDR3 DNA reads as TGTGCCAGCAGCCGACTTAAACAGGGGGCTTCACCCCTCCACTTT. The encoded protein is CASSRLKQGASPLHF.